These T cell receptor beta chains were read from a single sample in a study of regulatory T cells in long-lasting Graves disease. One entry per CDR3 protein, called by TCRdb with MiXCR from the multiplex PCR reads. Of over 450,000 distinct CDR3 sequences in the sample, around a fifth were seen once. The sample here was peripheral blood mononuclear cells (PBMCs), taken when the disease was refractory, from a patient treated with antithyroid drugs. All receptors derive from a female donor with Graves disease. Both conserved end residues are part of each CDR3. A D gene is named only where the DNA matches it firmly. Where a row states a size, it is once, few, many or the class of an expanded clone; other rows omit it.

-	TRBV7-9	-	TRBJ1-4	CASSLVAGYLFF	TGTGCCAGCAGCTTAGTAGCAGGTTACCTGTTTTTT
few	TRBV5-1	TRBD2	TRBJ2-7	CASSLGTSGTTYEQYF	TGCGCCAGCAGCCTTGGGACTAGCGGGACAACCTACGAGCAGTACTTC
-	TRBV5-4	TRBD2	TRBJ2-7	CASSLGGREGSYEQYF	TGTGCCAGCAGCTTGGGGGGGAGGGAAGGATCCTACGAGCAGTACTTC
many	TRBV28	-	TRBJ2-2	CASRLTSRAGELFF	TGTGCCAGCAGACTGACTAGTAGGGCCGGGGAGCTGTTTTTT
many	TRBV29-1	TRBD1	TRBJ1-1	CSVAQGADTEAFF	TGCAGCGTTGCGCAGGGGGCGGACACTGAAGCTTTCTTT
many	TRBV2	-	TRBJ1-5	CASAGVAGAIQPQHF	TGTGCCAGCGCGGGTGTTGCGGGGGCGATTCAGCCCCAGCATTTT
few	TRBV7-2	TRBD2	TRBJ2-2	CASSFSGANTGELFF	TGTGCCAGCAGCTTTAGCGGGGCGAACACCGGGGAGCTGTTTTTT
-	TRBV29-1	-	TRBJ2-1	CSVEGRVSYNEQFF	TGCAGCGTTGAAGGGAGAGTCTCCTACAATGAGCAGTTCTTC
many	TRBV28	-	TRBJ2-7	CASSQGQYSEQYF	TGTGCCAGCAGTCAAGGACAGTACTCCGAGCAGTACTTC
many	TRBV6-1	TRBD2	TRBJ2-5	CASYRTAGAFQETQYF	TGTGCCAGCTATCGTACAGCGGGAGCCTTCCAAGAGACCCAGTACTTC
few	TRBV14	-	TRBJ1-2	CASSQLGSANYGYTF	TGTGCCAGCAGCCAACTGGGCAGCGCTAACTATGGCTACACCTTC
few	TRBV7-9	-	TRBJ2-5	CASSFEGDQETQYF	TGTGCCAGCAGCTTCGAAGGGGACCAAGAGACCCAGTACTTC
few	TRBV20-1	TRBD1	TRBJ1-5	CSARGQGGLDDNQPQHF	TGCAGTGCTAGGGGACAGGGAGGGTTGGATGACAATCAGCCCCAGCATTTT
-	TRBV19	TRBD1	TRBJ1-2	CASSLIPGQTGRAPLYGYTF	TGTGCCAGTAGCTTAATCCCGGGACAGACGGGCCGGGCCCCTCTCTATGGCTACACCTTC
-	TRBV11-1	-	TRBJ2-5	CASSLAKGETQYF	TGTGCCAGCAGCTTAGCGAAAGGGGAGACCCAGTACTTC
-	TRBV7-8	-	TRBJ2-5	CASSPPGVSGQETQYF	TGTGCCAGCAGCCCTCCCGGAGTCAGTGGTCAAGAGACCCAGTACTTC
few	TRBV11-2	-	TRBJ2-7	CASSLLGHPKIYEQYF	TGTGCCAGCAGCTTATTGGGACACCCGAAAATTTACGAGCAGTACTTC
-	TRBV5-1	-	TRBJ1-1	CAGQSAWTATEAFF	TGCGCCGGTCAGAGCGCCTGGACAGCCACTGAAGCTTTCTTT
few	TRBV15	TRBD1	TRBJ2-3	CATSRDGRGRVADTQYF	TGTGCCACCAGCAGAGATGGAAGGGGGCGGGTGGCAGATACGCAGTATTTT
-	TRBV2	TRBD1	TRBJ2-2	CASSQGAPLSDTGELFF	TGTGCCAGCAGCCAGGGGGCCCCTTTATCTGACACCGGGGAGCTGTTTTTT
-	TRBV7-9	-	TRBJ2-2	CASSTLGSGLTGELFF	TGTGCCAGCAGCACCCTGGGTAGCGGACTAACCGGGGAGCTGTTTTTT
many	TRBV24-1	-	TRBJ1-1	CATTRGFNTEAFF	TGTGCCACCACCCGGGGATTCAACACTGAAGCTTTCTTT
-	TRBV15	-	TRBJ2-2	CATSVGSGELFF	TGTGCCACCAGTGTGGGGTCCGGGGAGCTGTTTTTT
many	TRBV2	TRBD2	TRBJ2-5	CASNKAGIRETQYF	TGTGCCAGCAACAAAGCGGGGATACGAGAGACCCAGTACTTC
few	TRBV20-1	-	TRBJ1-5	CSASEGPSIRQPQHF	TGCAGTGCGTCAGAGGGCCCCTCCATTCGTCAGCCCCAGCATTTT
-	TRBV3-1	-	TRBJ1-6	CASSQDFRDPNSPLHF	TGTGCCAGCAGCCAAGATTTCAGGGACCCTAATTCACCCCTCCACTTT
many	TRBV20-1	-	TRBJ1-1	CSATPGATEAFF	TGCAGTGCTACCCCGGGGGCGACTGAAGCTTTCTTT
many	TRBV28	-	TRBJ2-2	CASRISSGELFF	TGTGCCAGCAGGATAAGCTCCGGGGAGCTGTTTTTT
many	TRBV13	-	TRBJ1-1	CASSLGFLNTEAFF	TGTGCCAGCAGTCTTGGGTTTTTGAACACTGAAGCTTTCTTT
-	TRBV7-9	-	TRBJ2-4	CASSLAGAESPKNIQYF	TGTGCCAGCAGCTTAGCAGGGGCCGAAAGTCCCAAAAACATTCAGTACTTC
few	TRBV20-1	TRBD2	TRBJ2-5	CSARDLAGEVPETQYF	TGCAGTGCTAGAGATCTAGCGGGAGAAGTTCCGGAGACCCAGTACTTC
many	TRBV6-1	-	TRBJ1-1	CASSPRGPRTEAFF	TGTGCCAGCAGTCCCCGGGGCCCAAGGACTGAAGCTTTCTTT
few	TRBV6-2/TRBV6-3	-	TRBJ1-5	CASSYSPGSSGRPQHF	TGTGCCAGCAGTTACTCCCCGGGATCTTCGGGGAGGCCCCAGCATTTT
many	TRBV11-2	-	TRBJ1-6	CASSSGPPGRSPLHF	TGTGCCAGCAGCTCCGGACCGCCCGGTCGCTCACCCCTCCACTTT